These 27 T cell receptor beta chains were all obtained from the same sample, sequenced in a study of blood T cell repertoires in COVID-19. Assay used: immunoSEQ multiplex PCR; TCRdb lists only in-frame clones, some missing. Here the sample spans tens of thousands of clones, approximately 82% being singletons. The sample consisted of peripheral blood. Receptor source: a human donor in a cohort sampled during active COVID-19.

This rearrangement joins TRBV2 to TRBJ2-1; 14 bases are a match to TRBD2. The CDR3 loop spans 14 amino acids. After removal of 5 bases from V and 12 bases from J, the junction contained 6 bases not matched to a gene. CDR1 SNHLY and CDR2 FYNNEI come from the germline V gene. Here the CDR3 DNA reads TGTGCCAGCAGTCCCTGGACTAGCGGGAGGTGGCAGTTCTTC. The encoded protein is CASSPWTSGRWQFF.

The rearrangement joins TRBV5-5 to TRBJ1-2; D call uncertain. Germline CDR1 and CDR2: SGHKS and YYEKEE (reference sequence). The CDR3 is made up of 15 amino acids. V shed 0 bases and J shed 4 bases, with 13 bases lying between them. CDR3 in DNA: TGTGCCAGCAGCTTGGAGGAGGGAAGGGCCTATGGCTACACCTTC. This encodes CASSLEEGRAYGYTF.

The gene calls are TRBV7-3 and TRBJ1-2; TRBD1 matches 11 bases. CDR3 length equals 14 residues. The V gene's germline CDR1 is SGHTA and CDR2 FQGTGA. V shed 0 bases, J shed 9 bases, and the junction held 3 bases outside the gene matches. CDR3 sequence (DNA): TGTGCCAGCAGCTTAACGGGACAGGGGGGCAGCTACACCTTC. This gives the protein CASSLTGQGGSYTF.

The CDR3 here is CASSRDTNYGYTF. In nucleotides, the CDR3 is TGTGCCAGCAGTCGGGACACCAACTATGGCTACACCTTC. This chain connects TRBV27 to TRBJ1-2; D is perhaps TRBD1 (6 bases). V lost 5 bases and J 2 bases, leaving 9 bases between the germline ends. This CDR3 has 13 residues. The germline CDR1 and CDR2 sequences are MNHEY and SMNVEV (reference sequence).

The rearrangement uses TRBV5-8 and TRBJ2-5; 8 bases match TRBD1. CDR1 SGHTS and CDR2 YDEGEE come from the germline V gene. The CDR3 length is 15 residues. Trimming removed 5 bases from V and 2 bases from J; junction bases left unmatched: 8. For the CDR3, the DNA is TGTGCCAGCAGACTTACAGGGGGTACGCAAGAGACCCAGTACTTC. This codes for CASRLTGGTQETQYF.

This chain joins TRBV6-1 and TRBJ2-6, with TRBD1 matching over 11 bases. With 1 base clipped from V and 5 bases from J, the junction kept 10 bases outside the gene matches. This CDR3 contains 19 residues. CDR1 is MNHNS, CDR2 SASEGT, per germline. CDR3 nucleotide sequence: TGTGCCAGCAGTGAAGTAAGGGACAGGGGGTACCGCTGGGCCAACGTCCTGACTTTC. Its translation is CASSEVRDRGYRWANVLTF.

The genes are TRBV5-8 and TRBJ2-2; 9 bases fit TRBD2. CDR1 and CDR2 from the germline V gene are SGHTS and YDEGEE. CDR3 length equals 18 residues. V was clipped by 4 bases and J by 0 bases; unmatched bases: 10. CDR3: CASSPMPTSGTNTGELFF. CDR3 in DNA: TGTGCCAGCAGCCCCATGCCGACTAGCGGTACGAACACCGGGGAGCTGTTTTTT.

The chain carries TRBV7-2 and TRBJ2-7; 8 nucleotides agree with TRBD1. The germline gives CDR1 SGHTA, CDR2 FQGNSA. V lost 2 bases to trimming and J lost 0 bases; unmatched junction nucleotides: 6. The CDR3 extends over 16 amino acids. The CDR3, as DNA: TGTGCCAGCAGCTTATTCGGCCAGGGGGCCTCCTACGAGCAGTACTTC. It codes for CASSLFGQGASYEQYF.

V gene TRBV7-9 combines with J gene TRBJ1-1; D may be TRBD1 (5 bases). The CDR3 loop spans 17 amino acids. Trimming took 0 bases from V and 0 from J, leaving 14 bases between them. Germline assignment: CDR1 SEHNR and CDR2 FQNEAQ (reference sequence). The CDR3 bases are TGTGCCAGCAGCTTAGCCGGAGGGGTCGGGGTGAACACTGAAGCTTTCTTT. It codes for CASSLAGGVGVNTEAFF.

V gene TRBV24-1 combines with J gene TRBJ2-3, with 8 bases fitting TRBD2. After removal of 3 bases from V and 7 bases from J, the junction contained 8 bases not matched to a gene. The CDR3 consists of 15 residues. Germline CDR1 KGHDR, CDR2 SFDVKD. The CDR3 reads CATSDPGLGDNTQYF. DNA for the CDR3: TGTGCCACCAGTGATCCGGGACTAGGGGACAATACGCAGTATTTT.

This sequence joins TRBV25-1 and TRBJ1-1, with 8 bases aligning to TRBD1. After removal of 8 bases from V and 3 bases from J, the junction contained 5 bases not matched to a gene. Germline CDR1 reads MGHDK; CDR2 reads SYGVNS. CDR3 size: 13 residues. CDR3 amino acids: CASSRGRDTEAFF. The CDR3 region has the DNA TGTGCCAGCTCCAGGGGGCGGGACACTGAAGCTTTCTTT.

V usage is TRBV27 and J usage is TRBJ2-7, with TRBD1 matching over 7 bases. In germline, CDR1 is MNHEY, CDR2 SMNVEV (reference sequence). With V trimmed by 5 bases and J by 4 bases, 8 bases remained unmatched. The length of the CDR3 is 14 residues. The CDR3 loop reads CASSATGQSYEQYF. The DNA for the CDR3 is TGTGCCAGCAGTGCAACGGGACAGAGTTACGAGCAGTACTTC.

The chain couples TRBV3-1 (or the pseudogene TRBV3-2) to TRBJ2-3, with D unclear. The CDR3 covers 15 residues. CDR1 is LGHDT, CDR2 YNNKEL, per germline (reference sequence). Trimming removed 4 bases at V and 1 base at J, with 12 bases between. CDR3 bases: TGTGCCAGCAGCCCCCAGGTCGTGGGCACAGATACGCAGTATTTT. Translated, it gives CASSPQVVGTDTQYF.

J is TRBJ2-7 and V is TRBV18; TRBD2 might be the D (6 bases). The CDR3 totals 14 residues. Germline V gene lookup returns CDR1 KGHSH and CDR2 LQKENI. V gave up 3 bases and J gave up 0 bases, with 9 bases separating them. The CDR3 sequence is CASSPHGSSYEQYF. For the CDR3, the DNA is TGTGCCAGCTCACCCCACGGGAGCTCCTACGAGCAGTACTTC.

The chain uses TRBV27 and TRBJ2-1, with a tentative D call TRBD1 (5 bases). The V end was cut by 4 bases, the J end by 2 bases, with 9 bases between. This CDR3 region has 14 residues. CDR1 and CDR2 (germline): MNHEY, SMNVEV (reference sequence). The CDR3 protein is CASSWTLTYNEQFF. DNA for the CDR3: TGTGCCAGCAGTTGGACATTAACCTACAATGAGCAGTTCTTC.

The CDR3 bases are TGTGCCAGCAGTGCGACAGGGTTGCGTGAAAAACTGTTTTTT. Its translation is CASSATGLREKLFF. J is TRBJ1-4 and V is TRBV2; TRBD1 matches at 7 bases. The V and J ends lost 4 bases and 7 bases, in that order; junction bases with no gene match: 6. The V gene's germline CDR1 is SNHLY and CDR2 FYNNEI. The CDR3 has 14 residues.

The chain couples TRBV6-1 to TRBJ2-7, with TRBD2 as a possible D gene (7 bases). The V gene lost 1 base and the J gene lost 5 bases, with 18 bases spanning the gap. The CDR3 is 16 residues long. The germline V gene has CDR1 MNHNS and CDR2 SASEGT. The CDR3 nucleotides read TGTGCCAGCAGTGAAGAGGGAGGGGGTTCCCCCCACGAGCAGTACTTC. Encoded protein: CASSEEGGGSPHEQYF.

The chain carries TRBV29-1 and TRBJ2-7; tentatively, D is TRBD2 (6 bases). The CDR3 consists of 14 residues. CDR1 and CDR2 (germline): SQVTM, ANQGSEA. With 6 bases removed from V and 2 bases from J, the gap between germline ends came to 17 bases. In nucleotides, the CDR3 is TGCAGCGTCGTGTTTATGGGACTTACCTACGAGCAGTACTTC. This sequence encodes CSVVFMGLTYEQYF.

This sequence joins TRBV24-1 and TRBJ2-2, with 10 positions matching TRBD2. Trimming took 6 bases from V and 8 from J; bases not matched to a gene: 8. This CDR3 is built from 15 residues. CDR1 and CDR2 (germline): KGHDR, SFDVKD. DNA of the CDR3: TGTGCCACCAGTTGGCTAGCGGGGGCAGGGGGGGAGCTGTTTTTT. As protein: CATSWLAGAGGELFF.

The chain links TRBV10-3 to TRBJ1-2, with TRBD1 matching over 8 bases. J lost 7 bases, V lost 8 bases, and 9 bases had no gene match. The CDR3 runs 13 residues. Germline lookup yields CDR1 ENHRY and CDR2 SYGVKD. CDR3 in amino acids: CAISNTGGGGYTF. The CDR3 DNA reads TGTGCCATCTCTAACACAGGGGGTGGTGGCTACACCTTC.

This sequence joins TRBV5-1 and TRBJ2-7, with a tentative D call TRBD1 (7 bases). The V end was cut by 5 bases, the J end by 5 bases, with 20 bases between. The CDR3 has 15 amino acids. In germline, CDR1 is SGHRS, CDR2 YFSETQ. The CDR3 region is CASSSLRQGGHEQYF. The CDR3, as DNA: TGCGCCAGCAGTTCCTTGCGACAGGGAGGCCACGAGCAGTACTTC.

This rearrangement joins TRBV30 to TRBJ2-7, with TRBD1 identical over 11 bases. The length of the CDR3 is 14 residues. Unmatched junction bases numbered 4, after V lost 1 base and J lost 5 bases. Germline V gives CDR1 GTSNPN, CDR2 SVGIG (reference sequence). CDR3 in amino acids: CAWSAGQGADEQYF. The CDR3 bases are TGTGCCTGGAGTGCCGGACAGGGGGCCGACGAGCAGTACTTC.

The chain employs TRBV9 and TRBJ1-6; TRBD1 is a possible D gene (6 bases). Germline values: CDR1 SGDLS, CDR2 YYNGEE. Trimming shortened V by 3 bases and J by 10 bases, and 17 bases separated the two germline ends. The CDR3 runs to 15 residues. This CDR3 is CASSGSGGAGSPLHF. CDR3 nucleotide sequence: TGTGCCAGCAGCGGCTCGGGGGGGGCAGGGTCACCCCTCCACTTT.

The V gene is TRBV7-2, the J gene TRBJ2-2; 8 nucleotides agree with TRBD1. Germline trimming cut 5 bases from V and 7 bases from J; bases unmatched to any gene: 18. The CDR3 extends over 18 amino acids. CDR1 SGHTA and CDR2 FQGNSA come from the germline V gene. CDR3 residues: CASSIRTGQGSLGGELFF. The CDR3 nucleotides are TGTGCCAGCAGCATCCGGACAGGGCAGGGTAGTCTTGGCGGGGAGCTGTTTTTT.

V usage is TRBV28 and J usage is TRBJ1-1; maybe TRBD1 (5 bases). The ends were cut back, 6 bases at V and 1 base at J, with 9 bases in the middle. CDR1 MDHEN and CDR2 SYDVKM come from the germline V gene. This CDR3 spans 13 amino acids. In DNA form, the CDR3 reads TGTGCCAGCAGCCTGGACACGAACACTGAAGCTTTCTTT. Translation gives CASSLDTNTEAFF.

This clone was found a few times. V and J are TRBV3-1 (or the pseudogene TRBV3-2) and TRBJ2-1, with TRBD2 matching over 15 bases. CDR3 size: 14 residues. Germline V gives CDR1 LGHDT, CDR2 YNNKEL (reference sequence). With 8 bases clipped from V and 10 bases from J, the junction kept 6 bases outside the gene matches. The CDR3 protein is CASRGLAGGREQFF. In nucleotides, the CDR3 is TGTGCCAGCCGGGGACTAGCGGGGGGTAGGGAGCAGTTCTTC.

The V call is TRBV5-1, the J call TRBJ2-1; D is undetermined. The germline CDR1 and CDR2 sequences are SGHRS and YFSETQ. This CDR3 comprises 12 residues. Between the trimmed V and J ends, which lost 5 bases and 10 bases, there was a span of 13 bases. The CDR3 here is CASRPGQSEQFF. The CDR3 region has the DNA TGCGCCAGCAGACCGGGTCAGTCAGAGCAGTTCTTC.